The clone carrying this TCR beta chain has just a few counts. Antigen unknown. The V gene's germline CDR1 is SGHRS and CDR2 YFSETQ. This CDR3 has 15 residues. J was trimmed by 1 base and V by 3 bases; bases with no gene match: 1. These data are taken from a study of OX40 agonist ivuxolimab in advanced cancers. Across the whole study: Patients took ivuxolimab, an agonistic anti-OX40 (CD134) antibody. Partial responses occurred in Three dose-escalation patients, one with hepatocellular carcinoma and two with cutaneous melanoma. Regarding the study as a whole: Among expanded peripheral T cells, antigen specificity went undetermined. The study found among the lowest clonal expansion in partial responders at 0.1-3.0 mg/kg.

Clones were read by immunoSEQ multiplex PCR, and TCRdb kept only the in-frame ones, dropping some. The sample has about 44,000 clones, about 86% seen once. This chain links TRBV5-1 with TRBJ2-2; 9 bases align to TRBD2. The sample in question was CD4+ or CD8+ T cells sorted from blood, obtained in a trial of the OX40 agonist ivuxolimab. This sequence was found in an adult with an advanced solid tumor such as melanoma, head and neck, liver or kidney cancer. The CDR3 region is CASSSSGMNTGELFF. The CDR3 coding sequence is TGCGCCAGCAGCTCTAGCGGGATGAACACCGGGGAGCTGTTTTTT. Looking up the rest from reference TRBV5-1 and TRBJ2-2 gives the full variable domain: KAGVTQTPRYLIKTRGQQVTLSCSPISGHRSVSWYQQTPGQGLQFLFEYFSETQRNKGNFPGRFSGRQFSNSRSEMNVSTLELGDSALYLCASSSSGMNTGELFFGEGSRLTVL.